The 10 T cell receptor beta chains in this list originate from one sample, sequenced in a study of PD-L1 blockade in urothelial cancer. Assay used: immunoSEQ multiplex PCR; TCRdb lists only in-frame clones, some missing. The sample includes roughly 40,000 clones, about four fifths of them seen just once. The input for sequencing was PBMCs, taken around atezolizumab (anti-PD-L1) treatment. These receptors originate from a man in his fifties or sixties with urothelial cancer.

The V and J genes are TRBV10-2 and TRBJ2-7, with TRBD2 as a possible D gene (5 bases). The ends were cut back, 3 bases at V and 1 base at J, with 13 bases in the middle. The germline V gene encodes CDR1 WSHSY and CDR2 SAAADI. The CDR3 runs to 15 residues. The CDR3 here is CASSEPNGGSYEQYF. The CDR3 region has the DNA TGCGCCAGCAGTGAACCCAACGGAGGTTCCTACGAGCAGTACTTC.

The rearrangement links TRBV11-2 to TRBJ2-2; possibly TRBD1 for D (5 bases). The CDR3 spans 16 residues. Trimming removed 1 base at V and 7 bases at J, with 16 bases between. Germline V CDR1 and CDR2: SGHAT, FQNNGV. CDR3 bases: TGTGCCAGCAGCTTAGCCTCAGGGTGGGGAAGCGGGGAGCTGTTTTTT. This translates into CASSLASGWGSGELFF.

The chain recombines TRBV27 with TRBJ2-6; TRBD2 is a possible D gene (6 bases). V dropped 3 bases and J dropped 4 bases, with 10 bases sitting between them. Germline V gene data show CDR1 as MNHEY and CDR2 as SMNVEV (reference sequence). This CDR3 comprises 15 residues. CDR3 DNA: TGTGCCAGCAGTTTGGGGACTTCGGGGGCCAACGTCCTGACTTTC. Translated: CASSLGTSGANVLTF.

The V and J genes are TRBV18 and TRBJ1-5; 9 positions match TRBD1. Germline CDR1 reads KGHSH; CDR2 reads LQKENI. The CDR3 is 13 residues long. Germline trimming cut 3 bases from V and 8 bases from J; bases unmatched to any gene: 2. The CDR3: CASSPRDREPQHF. The CDR3 DNA is TGTGCCAGCTCACCGCGGGACAGGGAGCCCCAGCATTTT.

V and J are TRBV28 and TRBJ1-4; the match to TRBD1 covers 7 bases. The CDR3 length is 14 residues. The V gene's germline CDR1 is MDHEN and CDR2 SYDVKM. The trim removed 3 bases at V and 8 bases at J, leaving 6 bases unmatched. CDR3 coding DNA: TGTGCCAGCAGTTTTGAAGGGGGCAACGAAAAACTGTTTTTT. Translation: CASSFEGGNEKLFF.

V and J are TRBV11-2 and TRBJ2-6; D might be TRBD2 (5 bases). The length of the CDR3 is 16 residues. Looked up from germline, CDR1 is SGHAT and CDR2 is FQNNGV. V lost 5 bases and J lost 0, with 11 bases in between. The CDR3 DNA is TGTGCCAGCAGCCTCGGACGGGGCTCTGGGGCCAACGTCCTGACTTTC. Residues: CASSLGRGSGANVLTF. The variable domain in full, completed from reference TRBV11-2 and TRBJ2-6, reads EAGVAQSPRYKIIEKRQSVAFWCNPISGHATLYWYQQILGQGPKLLIQFQNNGVVDDSQLPKDRFSAERLKGVDSTLKIQPAKLEDSAVYLCASSLGRGSGANVLTFGAGSRLTVL.

The CDR3 reads CASRGLATYEQYF. Written as DNA, the CDR3 is TGTGCCAGCAGGGGACTAGCTACGTACGAGCAGTACTTC. The chain employs TRBV2 and TRBJ2-7, with 9 bases that match TRBD2. The germline V gene encodes CDR1 SNHLY and CDR2 FYNNEI. CDR3 length: 13 amino acids. Trimming at V came to 6 bases and at J to 4 bases, leaving 4 bases not matched to a gene.

This chain uses TRBV15 with TRBJ2-5, with 7 bases identical to TRBD1. The length of the CDR3 is 15 residues. From germline, CDR1 is LNHNV and CDR2 YYDKDF (reference sequence). Unmatched junction bases numbered 6, after V lost 2 bases and J lost 3 bases. The CDR3 DNA reads as TGTGCCACCAGCAGATCCCCAGACAGGGAAGAGACCCAGTACTTC. Amino acids: CATSRSPDREETQYF.

In this sample, this clone turned up a few times. V usage is TRBV5-1 and J usage is TRBJ2-2, with 8 positions matching TRBD2. The length of the CDR3 is 17 residues. Germline V lookup: CDR1 SGHRS, CDR2 YFSETQ. The trim removed 0 bases at V and 2 bases at J, leaving 6 bases unmatched. The CDR3 is CASSLVAGGGNTGELFF. Here the CDR3 DNA reads TGCGCCAGCAGCTTGGTGGCGGGAGGAGGAAACACCGGGGAGCTGTTTTTT.

The gene calls are TRBV11-2 and TRBJ1-2; maybe TRBD1 (6 bases). V lost 1 base to trimming and J lost 8 bases, with 11 bases between them. Germline loops: CDR1 SGHAT, CDR2 FQNNGV. The CDR3 extends over 13 amino acids. CDR3 loop: CASSLAGEKGYTF. CDR3 coding DNA: TGTGCCAGCAGCTTAGCAGGGGAGAAGGGCTACACCTTC.